This entry is about one TCR beta chain. What it binds is not known. The CDR3 has 14 amino acids. Trimming removed 4 bases at V and 1 base at J, with 14 bases between. The germline V gene has CDR1 DFQATT and CDR2 SNEGSKA (reference sequence). Moderately to severely active ophthalmopathy under 3 months, CAS at least 3, NOSPECS at least 4. Other autoimmune diseases, uncontrolled infections, pregnancy or lactation led to the exclusion of patients. The data belong to a study of Graves' ophthalmopathy and Graves' hyperthyroidism. Overall study results and limits: Appearing in blood as well were most expanded thyroid clonotypes above 0.001 frequency. Its predictions of ophthalmopathy progression gave the model around 71% sensitivity and 72.22% specificity.

RNA transcripts yielded amplified TCR beta CDR3 regions. RT-PCR was first run with HTBI primers, then multiplex PCR in a second round. Each CDR3 protein is one row after TCRdb ran MiXCR on the multiplex PCR reads. The sample yields about 150,000 distinct CDR3 sequences, roughly two fifths seen once. The chain is built from TRBV20-1 and TRBJ2-7, with D possibly called TRBD1 or TRBD2 (5 bases each). Sequenced: peripheral blood. The sequence was obtained from a woman aged 40-49 years with Graves' ophthalmopathy. Here the CDR3 DNA reads TGCAGTGCTAAGTGGCTAGAGGGGTCCTACGAGCAGTACTTC. This encodes CSAKWLEGSYEQYF.